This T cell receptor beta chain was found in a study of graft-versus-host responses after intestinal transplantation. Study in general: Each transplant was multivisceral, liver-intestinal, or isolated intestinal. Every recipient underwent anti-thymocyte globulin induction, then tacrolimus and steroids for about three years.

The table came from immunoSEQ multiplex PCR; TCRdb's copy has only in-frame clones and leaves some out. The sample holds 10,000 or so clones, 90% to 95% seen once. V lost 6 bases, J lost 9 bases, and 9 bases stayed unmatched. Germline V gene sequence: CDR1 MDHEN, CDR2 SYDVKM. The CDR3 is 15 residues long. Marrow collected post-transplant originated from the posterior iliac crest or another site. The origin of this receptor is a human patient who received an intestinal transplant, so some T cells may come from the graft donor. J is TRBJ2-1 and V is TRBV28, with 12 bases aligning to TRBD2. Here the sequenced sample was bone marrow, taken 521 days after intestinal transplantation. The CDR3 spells CASSSLAGGPREQFF. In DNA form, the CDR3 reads TGTGCCAGCAGCTCGCTAGCGGGAGGGCCTCGTGAGCAGTTCTTC.